These T cell receptor beta chains were read from a single sample in a study of identical twins. One entry per CDR3 protein results from TCRdb running MiXCR on the 5' RACE reads. The profile shows around 550,000 distinct CDR3 sequences, roughly 15% of them singletons. The same sample was also studied in work on yellow fever vaccine responses in identical twins.

The source material was CD4+ T cells sorted from blood. Receptors were obtained from a woman aged 18-35 years in good health. CDR3s include the opening cysteine and the closing phenylalanine or tryptophan. Each record gives: D gene, J gene, V gene, clone size, CDR3 DNA, CDR3 protein. The D gene is left open where the match is weak. Clone size is shown for a subset of rows, as once, few, many or a class of expanded clone.

TRBD1 TRBJ2-7 TRBV28 many TGTGCCAGCAGTCCCCGGGACAGGGGGAACGAGCAGTACTTC CASSPRDRGNEQYF
. TRBJ2-1 TRBV24-1 . TGTGCCACCAGTGCCCTGGGCCTCCACAATGAGCAGTTCTTC CATSALGLHNEQFF
TRBD1 TRBJ2-3 TRBV28 . TGTGCCAGCAGTTTGGACCTTAGGACAGGGGCAGGAGATACGCAGTATTTT CASSLDLRTGAGDTQYF
. TRBJ2-1 TRBV20-1 few TGCAGTGCTAGAGAGGGCCGTCGGGGTCTGAATGAGCAGTTCTTC CSAREGRRGLNEQFF
. TRBJ2-3 TRBV5-1 few TGCGCCAGCACCGCTGACAGACTCTTAGCAACAGATACGCAGTATTTT CASTADRLLATDTQYF
. TRBJ2-6 TRBV9 . TGTGCCAGCAGCGTAGGACCGGGAGCTGGGGCCAACGTCCTGACTTTC CASSVGPGAGANVLTF
. TRBJ2-7 TRBV27 . TGTGCCAGCAGTCCCCGTTGGGGGCCCCACGAGCAGTACTTC CASSPRWGPHEQYF
TRBD2 TRBJ2-1 TRBV10-3 few TGTGCCATCAGTGACGGGGGGGTGTACAATGAGCAGTTCTTC CAISDGGVYNEQFF
TRBD2 TRBJ2-3 TRBV15 . TGTGCCACCAGCAGAGATACAGTTTTTGGGCTAGCGGGTCCAGATACGCAGTATTTT CATSRDTVFGLAGPDTQYF
TRBD1 TRBJ2-5 TRBV12-3/TRBV12-4 . TGTGCCAGCAGTTCGACAGGGGGTGTCCGGGAGACCCAGTACTTC CASSSTGGVRETQYF
. TRBJ2-6 TRBV14 . TGTGCCAGCAGCCACGGGACCCTCTTGTCTGGGGCCAACGTCCTGACTTTC CASSHGTLLSGANVLTF
TRBD2 TRBJ2-5 TRBV20-1 . TGCAGTGCTTCCATCCCGGGACTACCAAAAGAGACCCAGTACTTC CSASIPGLPKETQYF
. TRBJ2-1 TRBV5-1 many TGCGCCAGCAGCTTGGTAGCGGTGAGCTCCTACAATGAGCAGTTCTTC CASSLVAVSSYNEQFF
TRBD2 TRBJ2-7 TRBV20-1 . TGCAGTGCTAGTCGGGGTAGCGGGAGCTCCTACGAGCAGTACTTC CSASRGSGSSYEQYF
. TRBJ2-3 TRBV5-1 . TGCGCCAGCAGTATTAGCGTAGAGACAGATACGCAGTATTTT CASSISVETDTQYF
. TRBJ2-7 TRBV28 . TGTGCCACATCCCCTGGGGGACGAGAGACCTACGAGCAGTACTTC CATSPGGRETYEQYF
. TRBJ2-1 TRBV29-1 few TGCAGCGTCATAGGACCTATTGAGCAGTTCTTC CSVIGPIEQFF
. TRBJ2-5 TRBV20-1 . TGCAGTGCTCGACCGGGACTGCGAGAGACCCAGTACTTC CSARPGLRETQYF
. TRBJ2-3 TRBV11-2 few TGTGCCAGCAGCAAAGGTGGAGATACGCAGTATTTT CASSKGGDTQYF
. TRBJ1-1 TRBV3-1 few TGTGCCAGCAGCCAAGGTAGTCGGAACACTGAAGCTTTCTTT CASSQGSRNTEAFF
TRBD2 TRBJ2-5 TRBV5-1 few TGCGCCAGCAGCTTTAGCGGGAGCGGGAGAGAGACCCAGTACTTC CASSFSGSGRETQYF
. TRBJ1-2 TRBV7-8 few TGTGCCAGCAGCTTTTTGGAGTCGGGGAGCTTCTTGAACTATGGCTACACCTTC CASSFLESGSFLNYGYTF
. TRBJ2-1 TRBV20-1 . TGCAGTGCCTCCGGGGTCCTCTACAATGAGCAGTTCTTC CSASGVLYNEQFF
TRBD2 TRBJ2-1 TRBV28 few TGTGCCAGCAGACAAGCCGGGACTAGTCTCGACAATGAGCAGTTCTTC CASRQAGTSLDNEQFF
TRBD1 TRBJ1-2 TRBV20-1 . TGCAGTGTCCCCTCGGACAGGGGGTTGGGCTACACCTTC CSVPSDRGLGYTF
. TRBJ2-2 TRBV14 . TGTGCCAGCAGCCCGATAGGACTAACGAACACCGGGGAGCTGTTTTTT CASSPIGLTNTGELFF
TRBD2 TRBJ2-5 TRBV20-1 few TGCAGTGCTTCAACCGGGACTATGGAAGAGACCCAGTACTTC CSASTGTMEETQYF